This TCR beta chain originates from a study of T cells in Graves' hyperthyroidism and ophthalmopathy. Study-level findings and limits: Before onset, by a median of approximately 5.9 months, the model predicted ophthalmopathy. Separation of ophthalmopathy from stable hyperthyroidism was achieved by a 13 V-J model.

More than 8.5 ml of fresh peripheral blood supplied the PBMCs. RNA transcripts were the template for amplifying TCR beta CDR3 regions. Initially, a first-round RT-PCR of the TCR CDR3 employed the HTBI primer set. TCRdb re-derived calls from the multiplex PCR reads in MiXCR, one entry per CDR3 protein. This table holds about 270,000 distinct CDR3 sequences, roughly 22% found once. CDR1 DFQATT and CDR2 SNEGSKA come from the germline V gene (reference sequence). This CDR3 region has 15 residues. V was clipped by 3 bases and J by 4 bases; unmatched bases: 9. On this clonotype: The antigen is undetermined.

The receptor comes from a man aged 30 to 45 with Graves' ophthalmopathy. The chain joins TRBV20-1 to TRBJ2-3; 8 positions agree with TRBD2. The specimen was blood. The CDR3 loop is CSASLTGGVPDTQYF. The DNA for the CDR3 is TGCAGTGCTAGCCTAACGGGGGGGGTCCCAGATACGCAGTATTTT.